The clone carrying this TCR beta chain has ten or more counts. Antigen unknown. This sample was included in a study of T cells after yellow fever vaccination. Broader study findings: Only a small proportion of the clonotypes turned up in both the CD4 and the CD8 compartments, likely arising from convergent recombination. Among primary-vaccination clones, most reappeared after the booster, at around 97% for CD4 and approximately 88% for CD8.

By 5'RACE template switching, TCR cDNA was produced, with a universal primer site and UMIs added in the process. From the 5' RACE reads, TCRdb called clonotypes with MiXCR, one entry per CDR3 protein. The sample has about 320,000 distinct CDR3 sequences, over 3.5% seen once. CDR3 length: 18 amino acids. V gave up 0 bases and J gave up 1 base, with 17 bases separating them. CDR1 is LNHNV and CDR2 is YYDKDF in the germline V gene (reference sequence). The chain joins TRBV15 to TRBJ2-3; tentative D call: TRBD1 (7 bases). Sequencing used PBMCs, obtained 15 days after the yellow fever booster vaccination. The source is a man younger than 35 who received the YFV17D yellow fever vaccine. The CDR3 protein is CATSRDLTFRGGTDTQYF. CDR3 DNA: TGTGCCACCAGCAGAGATTTGACTTTCAGGGGGGGCACAGATACGCAGTATTTT.